A single sample is the source of the 17 T cell receptor beta chains below, sequenced in a study of blood T cell repertoires in COVID-19. Profiled with immunoSEQ multiplex PCR; TCRdb holds only in-frame clones, not every one. This table has over 200,000 clones, around 75% appearing once. Sample: peripheral blood. These TCRs come from a human donor in a cohort sampled during active COVID-19.

The chain joins TRBV28 to TRBJ2-1; tentatively, D is TRBD1 (6 bases). This CDR3 is built from 11 residues. Trimming removed 5 bases at V and 15 bases at J, with 14 bases between. The V gene's germline CDR1 is MDHEN and CDR2 SYDVKM. The CDR3 sequence: CASSKTGTPFF. The DNA for the CDR3 is TGTGCCAGCAGTAAAACCGGGACACCGTTCTTC.

The rearrangement joins TRBV7-2 to TRBJ1-2; TRBD1 matches 12 bases. J was trimmed by 8 bases and V by 5 bases; bases with no gene match: 12. The CDR3 has 16 amino acids. CDR1 and CDR2 from the germline V gene are SGHTA and FQGNSA. The CDR3 DNA sequence: TGTGCCAGCAGCCAGACGCCGGGACAGGGGGCGAAGGGCTACACCTTC. Translating it yields CASSQTPGQGAKGYTF.

The chain carries TRBV7-9 and TRBJ2-1; 11 nucleotides agree with TRBD2. Germline assignment: CDR1 SEHNR and CDR2 FQNEAQ (reference sequence). The CDR3 totals 15 residues. With 4 bases clipped from V and 7 bases from J, the junction kept 6 bases outside the gene matches. The CDR3 sequence: CASSSLAGGQNEQFF. DNA of the CDR3: TGTGCCAGCAGCTCCTTAGCGGGAGGGCAGAATGAGCAGTTCTTC.

This clone was detected ten times or more. The chain uses TRBV2 and TRBJ2-3; tentative D call: TRBD2 (5 bases). Germline V gene data show CDR1 as SNHLY and CDR2 as FYNNEI. V was trimmed by 4 bases and J by 2 bases, leaving 13 bases between them. This CDR3 has 15 residues. The CDR3 coding sequence is TGTGCCAGCAGTGTTGGACTCCACCCCACAGATACGCAGTATTTT. It translates to CASSVGLHPTDTQYF. Full variable domain (outside the CDR3, taken from reference TRBV2 and TRBJ2-3): EPEVTQTPSHQVTQMGQEVILRCVPISNHLYFYWYRQILGQKVEFLVSFYNNEISEKSEIFDDQFSVERPDGSNFTLKIRSTKLEDSAMYFCASSVGLHPTDTQYFGPGTRLTVL.

This clone was counted a few times. Distinct nucleotide sequences in the sample also encode this CDR3. The V and J genes are TRBV24-1 and TRBJ2-3; possible D gene TRBD2, 6 bases. The V gene lost 7 bases and the J gene lost 0 bases, with 10 bases spanning the gap. The CDR3 loop spans 14 amino acids. Germline CDR1 is KGHDR and CDR2 is SFDVKD. The CDR3 spells CATSRSGSTDTQYF. CDR3 sequence (DNA): TGTGCCACCAGCAGGAGCGGGAGCACAGATACGCAGTATTTT.

This clone was detected only a few times. The CDR3 bases are TGTGCCAGTATCTCCCCCTCCTACGAGCAGTACTTC. This gives the protein CASISPSYEQYF. The chain uses TRBV19 and TRBJ2-7; D gene uncertain. The ends were cut back, 7 bases at V and 0 bases at J, with 7 bases in the middle. CDR1 and CDR2 from the germline V gene are LNHDA and SQIVND (reference sequence). CDR3 length: 12 amino acids.

The CDR3 reads CASSLGIRDRQETQYF. CDR3 coding DNA: TGTGCCAGCAGCTTAGGGATCAGGGATAGACAAGAGACCCAGTACTTC. This rearrangement joins TRBV7-2 to TRBJ2-5, with D possibly TRBD1 on 5 matching bases. The germline V and J ends were trimmed by 1 base and 2 bases, with 14 bases remaining between them. CDR3 length equals 16 residues. From germline, CDR1 is SGHTA and CDR2 FQGNSA.

In its sample, this clone was seen once. This chain joins TRBV6-6 and TRBJ2-7; D is perhaps TRBD2 (7 bases). The CDR3 runs to 14 residues. Per the germline V gene, CDR1 is MNHNY and CDR2 is SVGAGI (reference sequence). The V gene lost 2 bases and the J gene lost 2 bases, with 10 bases spanning the gap. The chain's CDR3 is CASSYRGATYEQYF. The CDR3 nucleotides read TGTGCCAGCAGTTACCGGGGGGCTACCTACGAGCAGTACTTC.

This chain connects TRBV12-3 or TRBV12-4 to TRBJ2-2, with TRBD2 as a possible D gene (7 bases). This CDR3 is 13 amino acids long. V lost 7 bases and J 7 bases, leaving 13 bases between the germline ends. The CDR3 spells CASTWRGGGELFF. CDR3 DNA sequence: TGTGCCAGCACCTGGAGGGGGGGCGGGGAGCTGTTTTTT.

The chain employs TRBV6-6 and TRBJ1-6; 8 positions match TRBD1. The CDR3 totals 18 residues. The germline V gene has CDR1 MNHNY and CDR2 SVGAGI (reference sequence). The J segment lost 5 bases and the V segment lost 5 bases, leaving 14 bases of the junction unmatched. CDR3 sequence (DNA): TGTGCCAGCAGTCCCAGAGCCGGGACAGGAGCTAATAATTCACCCCTCCACTTT. Its translation: CASSPRAGTGANNSPLHF.

The genes are TRBV18 and TRBJ1-5; D is unresolved. Trimming shortened V by 2 bases and J by 3 bases, and 11 bases separated the two germline ends. This CDR3 comprises 15 residues. CDR1 is KGHSH and CDR2 is LQKENI in the germline V gene. The CDR3: CASSPFPVSNQPQHF. As DNA, the CDR3 is TGTGCCAGCTCACCATTCCCGGTTTCCAATCAGCCCCAGCATTTT.

The J gene is TRBJ2-1, the V gene TRBV25-1; a possible D gene is TRBD2 (7 bases). The CDR3 is 15 amino acids. Looked up from germline, CDR1 is MGHDK and CDR2 is SYGVNS. V was cut by 8 bases and J by 8 bases, with 22 bases left in between. CDR3 sequence: CASAEGGGGSDEQFF. In nucleotides, the CDR3 is TGTGCCAGCGCCGAGGGGGGAGGGGGTAGTGATGAGCAGTTCTTC.

This clone was seen only once. The chain links TRBV5-1 to TRBJ1-1; D possibly corresponds to TRBD1 (5 bases). V lost 0 bases and J 2 bases, leaving 11 bases between the germline ends. The germline gives CDR1 SGHRS, CDR2 YFSETQ. This CDR3 contains 15 residues. The CDR3 DNA is TGCGCCAGCAGCTTGGGGGGCAGGACCAACACTGAAGCTTTCTTT. This sequence encodes CASSLGGRTNTEAFF.

The gene calls are TRBV28 and TRBJ2-5, with 7 bases identical to TRBD2. The germline V gene has CDR1 MDHEN and CDR2 SYDVKM. V shed 6 bases and J 4 bases; nucleotides not matched to a gene: 5. This CDR3 comprises 13 residues. CDR3 residues: CASSQAGVETQYF. The CDR3 region has the DNA TGTGCCAGCAGCCAGGCGGGGGTAGAGACCCAGTACTTC.

The chain couples TRBV29-1 to TRBJ1-2; D ambiguous. The germline V gene encodes CDR1 SQVTM and CDR2 ANQGSEA. V was cut by 5 bases and J by 4 bases, with 8 bases left in between. The CDR3 covers 11 residues. CDR3: CSVSVGYGYTF. The CDR3 nucleotides read TGCAGCGTTTCCGTCGGCTATGGCTACACCTTC.

The chain employs TRBV11-2 and TRBJ2-7; TRBD2 might be the D (6 bases). Deletions cut 0 bases from V and 6 bases from J, with 12 bases between. CDR3 length: 14 residues. Germline loops: CDR1 SGHAT, CDR2 FQNNGV. CDR3 residues: CASSLEGGLLEQYF. DNA for the CDR3: TGTGCCAGCAGCTTAGAGGGGGGTCTTCTCGAGCAGTACTTC.

The chain recombines TRBV6-5 with TRBJ2-2, with 7 positions matching TRBD1. The V segment lost 0 bases and the J segment 4 bases; nucleotides outside the gene matches: 5. The CDR3 sequence is 16 residues long. CDR1 MNHEY and CDR2 SVGAGI come from the germline V gene. The CDR3 DNA sequence: TGTGCCAGCAGTTACTCAGTTAACAGGGGCACCGGGGAGCTGTTTTTT. Its protein product is CASSYSVNRGTGELFF.